Shown below are 5 T cell receptor beta chains from a single sample sequenced in a study of blood T cell repertoires in COVID-19. Measured with immunoSEQ multiplex PCR; TCRdb has only the in-frame clones, and not every one. The sample records around 190,000 clones, over 75% being singletons. The source material was peripheral blood. The receptors come from a man aged 70-80 years with active or convalescent COVID-19.

This chain connects TRBV10-3 to TRBJ2-3; 12 bases fit TRBD2. The junction had 13 bases not matched to a gene; V was cut back by 6 bases and J by 6 bases. This CDR3 is 17 amino acids long. Germline CDR1 ENHRY, CDR2 SYGVKD. Here the CDR3 DNA reads TGTGCCATCAGAAGACCCTCTAGCGGGAGGGCCCCGGATACGCAGTATTTT. Residues: CAIRRPSSGRAPDTQYF.

The chain has TRBV7-9 and TRBJ2-5, with TRBD2 matching over 13 bases. The CDR3 consists of 15 residues. With V trimmed by 7 bases and J by 5 bases, 7 bases remained unmatched. CDR1 is SEHNR and CDR2 is FQNEAQ in the germline V gene (reference sequence). The CDR3 nucleotides read TGTGCCAGCACCCGCGGACTAGCGGGAGCTGAGACCCAGTACTTC. The encoded protein is CASTRGLAGAETQYF.

The V call is TRBV5-8, the J call TRBJ1-2; 8 nucleotides line up with TRBD1. Germline loops: CDR1 SGHTS, CDR2 YDEGEE. V shed 5 bases and J 7 bases; nucleotides not matched to a gene: 7. The CDR3 runs to 13 residues. The CDR3 protein is CASSSTGAGGYTF. CDR3 DNA: TGTGCCAGCAGTTCGACAGGGGCTGGTGGCTACACCTTC. Based on the CDR3 plus reference TRBV5-8 and TRBJ1-2, the full variable domain is EAGVTQSPTHLIKTRGQQATLRCSPISGHTSVYWYQQALGLGLQFLLWYDEGEERNRGNFPPRFSGRQFPNYSSELNVNALELEDSALYLCASSSTGAGGYTFGSGTRLTVV.

The V gene is TRBV10-1, the J gene TRBJ2-4; possibly TRBD1 for D (6 bases). The germline CDR1 and CDR2 sequences are WNHNN and SYGVQD (reference sequence). Trimming stripped 0 bases from V and 5 bases from J, with 8 bases between. The length of the CDR3 is 14 residues. CDR3 in DNA: TGCGCCAGCAGTGAGTCGGCAGGGGAAAACATTCAGTACTTC. This codes for CASSESAGENIQYF.

The gene calls are TRBV6-6 and TRBJ1-2, with a weak D call TRBD1 (6 bases). The CDR3 consists of 13 residues. V gave up 6 bases and J gave up 4 bases, with 12 bases separating them. Germline-derived CDR1 and CDR2 are MNHNY and SVGAGI (reference sequence). The CDR3 spells CASSPQGTYGYTF. Written as DNA, the CDR3 is TGTGCCAGCAGCCCCCAGGGGACCTATGGCTACACCTTC.